The 19 T cell receptor beta chains below come from one sample, sequenced in a study of blood T cell repertoires in COVID-19. Assay: immunoSEQ multiplex PCR; the TCRdb copy retains only in-frame clones and omits some. The data hold about 200,000 clones, with roughly 89% observed a single time. Sequences were obtained from peripheral blood. The source of these receptors is a man in his fifties or sixties who had recovered from COVID-19.

This chain links TRBV5-1 with TRBJ2-1, with 9 bases lining up with TRBD1. CDR3 length equals 14 residues. V lost 4 bases and J lost 7; bases outside the gene matches: 6. Germline-derived CDR1 and CDR2 are SGHRS and YFSETQ. The CDR3 DNA is TGCGCCAGCAGCAACCCGGGACAGGGAAATGAGCAGTTCTTC. Protein sequence: CASSNPGQGNEQFF.

The V gene is TRBV10-1, the J gene TRBJ1-1, with D unclear. CDR3 length equals 12 residues. V was clipped by 4 bases and J by 8 bases, with 11 bases between them. Germline CDR1 WNHNN, CDR2 SYGVQD (reference sequence). The CDR3 is CASSVGGAEAFF. As DNA, the CDR3 is TGCGCCAGCAGTGTAGGAGGAGCCGAAGCTTTCTTT.

The chain employs TRBV2 and TRBJ1-2; perhaps TRBD1 as D (6 bases). Trimming cost V 4 bases and J 2 bases, with 11 bases left between them. The CDR3 extends over 14 amino acids. CDR1 SNHLY and CDR2 FYNNEI come from the germline V gene. CDR3 loop: CASSGTVLNYGYTF. Written as DNA, the CDR3 is TGTGCCAGCAGTGGGACAGTACTAAACTATGGCTACACCTTC. The complete variable domain, with remaining parts taken from reference TRBV2 and TRBJ1-2, reads EPEVTQTPSHQVTQMGQEVILRCVPISNHLYFYWYRQILGQKVEFLVSFYNNEISEKSEIFDDQFSVERPDGSNFTLKIRSTKLEDSAMYFCASSGTVLNYGYTFGSGTRLTVV.

This chain links TRBV3-1 (or the pseudogene TRBV3-2) with TRBJ2-6; TRBD2 might be the D (5 bases). Germline CDR1 is LGHDT and CDR2 is YNNKEL (reference sequence). This CDR3 contains 15 residues. V lost 4 bases to trimming and J lost 4 bases, with 11 bases between them. The CDR3 sequence is CASSPSGGGANVLTF. DNA for the CDR3: TGTGCCAGCAGCCCGTCCGGAGGAGGGGCCAACGTCCTGACTTTC.

The table lists this clone with a count of one. The chain joins TRBV30 to TRBJ2-2; D uncertain. The CDR3 runs 14 residues. Germline V lookup: CDR1 GTSNPN, CDR2 SVGIG (reference sequence). Trimming took 3 bases from V and 6 from J, leaving 14 bases between them. In DNA, the CDR3 is TGTGCCTGGAGCGCACGAGGCCGGGCCGGGGAGCTGTTTTTT. Amino acid sequence: CAWSARGRAGELFF.

This chain connects TRBV5-6 to TRBJ2-7; D call uncertain. Germline V gene sequence: CDR1 SGHDT, CDR2 YYEEEE. The CDR3 extends over 15 amino acids. Trimming cost V 4 bases and J 4 bases, with 18 bases left between them. CDR3 residues: CASSVFDKPIYEQYF. CDR3 nucleotide sequence: TGTGCCAGCAGCGTCTTTGATAAGCCTATTTACGAGCAGTACTTC. Using reference TRBV5-6 and TRBJ2-7 for the parts outside the CDR3, the full variable domain is DAGVTQSPTHLIKTRGQQVTLRCSPKSGHDTVSWYQQALGQGPQFIFQYYEEEERQRGNFPDRFSGHQFPNYSSELNVNALLLGDSALYLCASSVFDKPIYEQYFGPGTRLTVT.

This clone was detected only once. Compared with germline, one end of the junction differs, possibly owing to a read error. This chain links TRBV7-7 with TRBJ2-7, with D perhaps TRBD2 (6 bases). Germline V gives CDR1 SSHAT, CDR2 FNYEAQ (reference sequence). The CDR3 length is 13 residues. The CDR3 reads CASSTGTSYEQYF. DNA for the CDR3: TGTGCTAGCAGCACCGGGACTTCATACGAGCAGTACTTC.

This clone came up once. The chain carries TRBV7-8 and TRBJ1-4; TRBD1 matches at 9 bases. The germline V gene encodes CDR1 SGHVS and CDR2 FQNEAQ. Trimming at V came to 4 bases and at J to 12 bases, leaving 3 bases not matched to a gene. This CDR3 comprises 12 residues. This chain's CDR3 is CASSSWDRELFF. CDR3 nucleotide sequence: TGTGCCAGCAGCTCCTGGGACAGGGAACTGTTTTTT.

The rearrangement uses TRBV4-3 and TRBJ2-1, with D possibly matching TRBD2 (6 bases). Trimming took 1 base from V and 7 from J, leaving 11 bases between them. CDR3 length: 14 residues. Germline loops: CDR1 LGHNA, CDR2 YSLEER. Here the CDR3 reads CASSQGAGRNEQFF. The DNA of the CDR3 is TGCGCCAGCAGCCAAGGCGCGGGGAGAAATGAGCAGTTCTTC.

The chain has TRBV27 and TRBJ2-1; TRBD2 matches at 11 bases. The CDR3 spans 16 residues. Looked up from germline, CDR1 is MNHEY and CDR2 is SMNVEV (reference sequence). V shed 2 bases and J 4 bases; nucleotides not matched to a gene: 4. This CDR3 is CASSLVPSGGYNEQFF. CDR3 DNA: TGTGCCAGCAGTTTAGTCCCTAGCGGGGGGTACAATGAGCAGTTCTTC.

This clone turned up a few times. This chain uses TRBV27 with TRBJ2-3, with TRBD2 matching over 11 bases. Germline V gene sequence: CDR1 MNHEY, CDR2 SMNVEV (reference sequence). The CDR3 sequence is 15 residues long. V gave up 2 bases and J gave up 7 bases; unmatched junction bases: 5. In DNA form, the CDR3 reads TGTGCCAGCAGTTTAGCCGGGACTAGCGGAAATACGCAGTATTTT. It encodes CASSLAGTSGNTQYF.

The chain uses TRBV11-2 and TRBJ2-1, with 9 bases that match TRBD2. This CDR3 contains 14 residues. The junction had 8 bases not matched to a gene; V was cut back by 1 base and J by 13 bases. CDR1 is SGHAT and CDR2 is FQNNGV in the germline V gene. As DNA, the CDR3 is TGTGCCAGCAGCTTAGTACTAGCGGGCACGCCCCAGTTCTTC. It encodes CASSLVLAGTPQFF.

This chain links TRBV18 with TRBJ2-4, with D perhaps matching TRBD1 (7 bases). This CDR3 is built from 19 residues. Trimming stripped 2 bases from V and 3 bases from J, with 23 bases between. Germline values: CDR1 KGHSH, CDR2 LQKENI. The CDR3 spells CASSPNAGGGDSGKNIQYF. CDR3 DNA: TGTGCCAGCTCACCAAATGCAGGGGGAGGTGATTCCGGCAAAAACATTCAGTACTTC.

CDR3 residues: CASTSGGAGVGETQYF. For the CDR3, the DNA is TGTGCCAGCACCTCCGGGGGAGCGGGGGTAGGAGAGACCCAGTACTTC. The V and J genes are TRBV2 and TRBJ2-5, with TRBD2 matching 8 bases. CDR1 and CDR2 (germline): SNHLY, FYNNEI. Unmatched junction bases numbered 14, after V lost 7 bases and J lost 4 bases. This CDR3 has 16 amino acids.

This clone showed up just once. The rearrangement joins TRBV18 to TRBJ2-6; no clear D gene. Germline CDR1 reads KGHSH; CDR2 reads LQKENI. V was shortened by 4 bases and J by 0 bases, with 7 bases between the two germline ends. The CDR3 covers 15 residues. CDR3 nucleotides: TGTGCCAGCTCACTGGGCGACTCTGGGGCCAACGTCCTGACTTTC. Encoded protein: CASSLGDSGANVLTF.

This CDR3 reads CASRPTTAGELFF. The CDR3 region has the DNA TGTGCCAGCAGGCCGACTACCGCCGGGGAGCTGTTTTTT. The chain links TRBV6-5 to TRBJ2-2; a weak D match, TRBD2 (5 bases). V shed 6 bases and J shed 6 bases, with 11 bases lying between them. Per germline, CDR1 MNHEY and CDR2 SVGAGI. The CDR3 is made up of 13 amino acids.

The chain has TRBV19 and TRBJ2-1, with 11 bases fitting TRBD2. The germline V gene has CDR1 LNHDA and CDR2 SQIVND (reference sequence). V was clipped by 4 bases and J by 6 bases; unmatched bases: 8. The CDR3 consists of 16 residues. The CDR3 protein is CASSNRAGTSGNEQFF. In DNA, the CDR3 is TGTGCCAGTAGTAACCGAGCCGGGACTAGCGGCAATGAGCAGTTCTTC.

This clone has a handful of counts. The J gene is TRBJ2-7, the V gene TRBV10-3; TRBD1 agrees at 7 bases. From germline, CDR1 is ENHRY and CDR2 SYGVKD. This CDR3 contains 15 residues. After removal of 5 bases from V and 10 bases from J, the junction contained 17 bases not matched to a gene. Here the CDR3 DNA reads TGTGCCATCAGTCCCGGGACAGAGTACGGACCGGGCCAGTACTTC. The encoded protein is CAISPGTEYGPGQYF.

V gene TRBV14 combines with J gene TRBJ1-2, with 9 bases lining up with TRBD1. V lost 0 bases and J lost 7; bases outside the gene matches: 9. CDR1 and CDR2 (germline): SGHDN, FVKESK. This CDR3 region has 16 residues. The CDR3 coding sequence is TGTGCCAGCAGCCAAGAACCCGGGACAGGGCCAGTTGGCTACACCTTC. Encoded protein: CASSQEPGTGPVGYTF.